A single sample gave rise to the 2 T cell receptor beta chains below, sequenced in a study of T cell changes during pregnancy in multiple sclerosis (dated by TCRdb to between 2017 and 2020). Library preparation used the immunoSEQ multiplex PCR assay. TCRdb's version of the immuneACCESS table is confined to in-frame rearrangements and falls short of the full clone set. An unresolved V gene accounts for under half of the shortfall where checked; the remainder is of unknown origin. Counted in this sample were about 38,000 clones; 90% of them appeared once. Around 0.52% of the sample belongs to the ten largest clones. The sample consisted of CD4+ T cells from peripheral blood mononuclear cells, taken in the second trimester of pregnancy. The receptor set was obtained from a female donor with multiple sclerosis, enrolled in a pregnancy study.

This clone has just a few counts. V gene TRBV9 combines with J gene TRBJ1-1; TRBD1 aligns across 7 bases. The CDR3 loop spans 13 amino acids. Losses at the gene ends were 5 bases for V and 0 bases for J; bases not matched to a gene: 1. CDR1 and CDR2 from the germline V gene are SGDLS and YYNGEE. The CDR3 DNA is TGTGCCAGCAGTACAGGGGTGAACACTGAAGCTTTCTTT. It specifies CASSTGVNTEAFF.

Only a few counts were recorded for this clone. The chain links TRBV28 to TRBJ1-1, with D unclear. Germline CDR1 reads MDHEN; CDR2 reads SYDVKM. The CDR3 is 12 amino acids. The germline V and J ends were trimmed by 2 bases and 5 bases, with 6 bases remaining between them. The CDR3, as DNA: TGTGCCAGCAGTTTACCGGGAACTGAAGCTTTCTTT. Amino acids: CASSLPGTEAFF.